These T cell receptor beta chains were read from a single sample in a study of T cells in localized non-small cell lung cancer. Sequencing was performed with immunoSEQ multiplex PCR; in TCRdb, only in-frame clones are kept and a portion is missing. The sample records 45,000 to 70,000 clones, about nine tenths being singletons. Sequenced here: peripheral blood, sampled before any cancer treatment. These TCRs come from a woman aged 35-70 years with stage I lung adenocarcinoma. CDR3s include the opening cysteine and the closing phenylalanine or tryptophan. The D gene is left open where the match is weak. Size is stated for part of the rows, as once, few or many counts, or as a class when the clone is expanded.

j_call d_call clone_size v_call cdr3_nt cdr3_aa
TRBJ1-2 TRBD1 - TRBV2 TGTGCCAGCAGCCGCGGGACAGGGGGCCACTATGGCTACACCTTC CASSRGTGGHYGYTF
TRBJ2-7 - - TRBV7-8 TGTGCCAGCAGCCCTCAACAGGGACCCTCCTACGAGCAGTACTTC CASSPQQGPSYEQYF
TRBJ1-2 - - TRBV7-2 TGTGCCAGCGGGCAAGGGCTGTGGGGCTACACCTTC CASGQGLWGYTF
TRBJ2-3 - few TRBV28 TGTGCCAGCAGTTTATGGGGGCGGGGAAGGGGCACAGATACGCAGTATTTT CASSLWGRGRGTDTQYF
TRBJ2-7 TRBD1 once TRBV9 TGTGCCAGCAGCCCGGGACAGGGGGCGTACGAGCAGTACTTC CASSPGQGAYEQYF
TRBJ2-1 - - TRBV6-6 TGTGCCAGCAGTTACCGCAACTACAATGAGCAGTTCTTC CASSYRNYNEQFF
TRBJ2-5 - - TRBV30 TGTGCCTGGAGTGAAGGAGGGGTAGAGACCCAGTACTTC CAWSEGGVETQYF
TRBJ2-7 - - TRBV9 TGTGCCAGCAATAGGGAGGGGGAGTCCTACGAGCAGTACTTC CASNREGESYEQYF
TRBJ1-6 - - TRBV7-2 TGTGCCGGGGGGGGCCCCAATTCACCCCTCCACTTT CAGGGPNSPLHF
TRBJ2-1 - - TRBV2 TGTGCCAGCAGTGTCCGGGGAATCTACAATGAGCAGTTCTTC CASSVRGIYNEQFF
TRBJ2-2 - - TRBV5-1 TGCGCCAGCAGCTTAGGCCGGGATGGACCCGGGGAGCTGTTTTTT CASSLGRDGPGELFF
TRBJ2-7 TRBD2 - TRBV5-1 TGCGCCAGCAGCACGGGGGGGCTCTCTAACGAGCAGTACTTC CASSTGGLSNEQYF
TRBJ2-2 - - TRBV2 TGTGCCAGCAGTGAAGGGCAGGGGTACACCGGGGAGCTGTTTTTT CASSEGQGYTGELFF
TRBJ1-1 - - TRBV11-1 TGTGCCAGCAGCTTTTGGGCAGGCGCGAACACTGAAGCTTTCTTT CASSFWAGANTEAFF
TRBJ1-4 - - TRBV4-3 TGCGCCAGCAGCCAAGATTGGGAACTGATGAATGAAAAACTGTTTTTT CASSQDWELMNEKLFF
TRBJ1-1 TRBD1 - TRBV2 TGTGCCAGCAGTGAAGTTAGGGGGCGGACTGAAGCTTTCTTT CASSEVRGRTEAFF
TRBJ2-2 - - TRBV4-2 TGTGCCAGCAGCCAAGATTCAAGGGGACTGGACACCGGGGAGCTGTTTTTT CASSQDSRGLDTGELFF
TRBJ2-5 - - TRBV5-6 TGTGCCAGCAACTACGTTGGGGGCGGAATACAAGAGACCCAGTACTTC CASNYVGGGIQETQYF
TRBJ2-7 - - TRBV6-5 TGTGCCAGCAGCAATAAATACGAGCAGTACTTC CASSNKYEQYF
TRBJ2-2 TRBD1 - TRBV5-8 TGTGCCAGCAGCTCCGGACAGGAGATGAACACCGGGGAGCTGTTTTTT CASSSGQEMNTGELFF
TRBJ1-4 - - TRBV4-1 TGCGCCAGCTGGGGTGCAACTAATGAAAAACTGTTTTTT CASWGATNEKLFF
TRBJ1-2 - - TRBV6-5 TGTGCCAGCAGTCCCGGGTGGGGGCTCGGCTATGGCTACACCTTC CASSPGWGLGYGYTF
TRBJ2-1 TRBD1 - TRBV25-1 TGTGCCAGCAGTGAATTTGGGACAGCGAACAATGAGCAGTTCTTC CASSEFGTANNEQFF
TRBJ2-6 - - TRBV18 TGTGCCAGCTCACTTACCTCCGGGACAAGGGGACTACTCTCTGGGGCCAACGTCCTGACTTTC CASSLTSGTRGLLSGANVLTF
TRBJ2-3 - - TRBV7-2 TGTGCCAGCAGCCCGGCCCCAACTTTGTCTGATACGCAGTATTTT CASSPAPTLSDTQYF
TRBJ2-1 TRBD1 - TRBV5-1 TGCGCCAGCAGCTTTACAGGGGGGAGCCATGAGCAGTTCTTC CASSFTGGSHEQFF
TRBJ1-1 TRBD1 once TRBV7-2 TGTGCCAGCAGCCCGCGGGACAGGGGGCTAGCTTTCTTT CASSPRDRGLAFF
TRBJ1-2 TRBD1 - TRBV9 TGTGCCAGCAGCGCCGGGACAGGGGGCCTAGCTAACTATGGCTACACCTTC CASSAGTGGLANYGYTF
TRBJ2-7 - - TRBV4-3 TGCGCCAGCAGCCAGACAGTCGGCAGCGAGCAGTACTTC CASSQTVGSEQYF
TRBJ1-5 - medium-sized TRBV2 TGTGCCAGCAGTGAGGATTCTTGGAGCAATCAGCCCCAGCATTTT CASSEDSWSNQPQHF
TRBJ2-7 - few TRBV11-2 TGTGCCAGCAGCCCCCCAACCATCATCTACGAGCAGTACTTC CASSPPTIIYEQYF
TRBJ1-5 - - TRBV27 TGTGCCAGCCGTCGGATTGGGAGCAATCAGCCCCAGCATTTT CASRRIGSNQPQHF
TRBJ1-6 - - TRBV9 TGTGCCAGCAGCGAGGACAGCCCACGGAGGCCCCTCCACTTT CASSEDSPRRPLHF
TRBJ2-1 - - TRBV5-1 TGCGCCAGCAGCCCCCGGGACAATACATATGAGCAGTTCTTC CASSPRDNTYEQFF
TRBJ1-1 - - TRBV9 TGTGCCAGCAGCGAGAAATTCGACATCACACCAGGGACTGAAGCTTTCTTT CASSEKFDITPGTEAFF
TRBJ1-6 - - TRBV6-1 TGTGCCAGCAAGATCGGCCAGATTGATAATTCACCCCTCCACTTT CASKIGQIDNSPLHF
TRBJ2-6 - - TRBV18 TGTGCCAGCTCACCACCTGGGAGACGGGCCTCTGGGGCCAACGTCCTGACTTTC CASSPPGRRASGANVLTF
TRBJ2-5 - - TRBV30 TGTGCCTGGAGCGGCGGACAGCTCCAAGAGACCCAGTACTTC CAWSGGQLQETQYF
TRBJ2-7 TRBD2 - TRBV5-6 TGTGCCAGCAGCTTGGGGATTGGGTTAGCGGGGGTCCTCTCCTACGAGCAGTACTTC CASSLGIGLAGVLSYEQYF
TRBJ1-3 - - TRBV27 TGTGCCAGCAGTTTTAACGGCGTGCTTTCTGGAAACACCATATATTTT CASSFNGVLSGNTIYF
TRBJ2-5 TRBD2 - TRBV2 TGTGCCAGCAGTGAAGCGCAAGTAGCGGGGCTAGGAGAGACCCAGTACTTC CASSEAQVAGLGETQYF
TRBJ1-6 TRBD1 - TRBV7-3 TGTGCCAGCAGCCTACAGGGGGTTGGCTCACCCCTCCACTTT CASSLQGVGSPLHF
TRBJ1-1 - - TRBV2 TGTGCCAGCAGGGCAACAGGGATTGGAAACACTGAAGCTTTCTTT CASRATGIGNTEAFF
TRBJ2-3 - few TRBV10-1 TGCGCCAGCAGTGAGCTGTGGGGTACGCAGTATTTT CASSELWGTQYF
TRBJ2-7 TRBD1 - TRBV7-9 TGTGCCAGCAGCGCTAGACAGGGGGGAACCTACGAGCAGTACTTC CASSARQGGTYEQYF
TRBJ2-3 - - TRBV27 TGTGCCAGCAGTCCGTACAGGGCCATCCTCACAGATACGCAGTATTTT CASSPYRAILTDTQYF